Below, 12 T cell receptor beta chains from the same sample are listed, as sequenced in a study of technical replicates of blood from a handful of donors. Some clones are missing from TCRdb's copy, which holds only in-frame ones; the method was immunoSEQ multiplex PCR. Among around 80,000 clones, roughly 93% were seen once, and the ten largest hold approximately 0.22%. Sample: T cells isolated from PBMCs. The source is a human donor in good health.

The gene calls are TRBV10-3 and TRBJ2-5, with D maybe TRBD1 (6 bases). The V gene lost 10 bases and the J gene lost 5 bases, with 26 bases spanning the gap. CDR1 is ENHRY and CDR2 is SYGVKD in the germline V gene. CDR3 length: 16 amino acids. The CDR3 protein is CATTAGAYPMRETQYF. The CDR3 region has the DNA TGTGCCACCACCGCAGGGGCTTACCCCATGCGGGAGACCCAGTACTTC.

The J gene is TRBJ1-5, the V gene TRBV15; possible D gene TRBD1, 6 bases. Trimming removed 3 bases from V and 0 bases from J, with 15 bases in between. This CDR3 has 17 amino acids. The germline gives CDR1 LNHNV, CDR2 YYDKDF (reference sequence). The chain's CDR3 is CATSRDSLENSNQPQHF. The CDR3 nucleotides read TGTGCCACCAGCAGGGACAGTCTGGAGAATAGCAATCAGCCCCAGCATTTT.

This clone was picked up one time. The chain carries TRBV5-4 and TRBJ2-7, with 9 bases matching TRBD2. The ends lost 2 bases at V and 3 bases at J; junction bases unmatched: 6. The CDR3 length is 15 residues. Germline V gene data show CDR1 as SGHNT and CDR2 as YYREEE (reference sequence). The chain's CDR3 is CASSFSWREGYEQYF. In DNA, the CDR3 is TGTGCCAGCAGCTTCTCCTGGCGGGAGGGCTACGAGCAGTACTTC.

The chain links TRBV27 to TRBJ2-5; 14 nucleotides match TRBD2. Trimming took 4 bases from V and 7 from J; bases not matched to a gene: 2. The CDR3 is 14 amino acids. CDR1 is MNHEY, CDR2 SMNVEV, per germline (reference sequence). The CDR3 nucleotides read TGTGCCAGCAGTTCCGGGACTAGCGGGGGGACCCAGTACTTC. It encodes CASSSGTSGGTQYF.

In DNA form, the CDR3 reads TGCGCCAGCAGCCAATTTTACCACAGGGGGAAGTCCTCCTATGGCTACACCTTC. Encoded protein: CASSQFYHRGKSSYGYTF. The genes are TRBV4-1 and TRBJ1-2, with 8 bases identical to TRBD1. Germline CDR1 and CDR2: MGHRA and YSYEKL. The CDR3 covers 18 residues. The J segment lost 4 bases and the V segment lost 2 bases, leaving 15 bases of the junction unmatched.

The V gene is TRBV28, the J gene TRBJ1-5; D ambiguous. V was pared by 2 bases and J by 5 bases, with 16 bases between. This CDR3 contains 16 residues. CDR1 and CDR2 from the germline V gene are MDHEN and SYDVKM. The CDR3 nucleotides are TGTGCCAGCAGTTTACGTGGGTCAGGTGGCCATCAGCCCCAGCATTTT. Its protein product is CASSLRGSGGHQPQHF.

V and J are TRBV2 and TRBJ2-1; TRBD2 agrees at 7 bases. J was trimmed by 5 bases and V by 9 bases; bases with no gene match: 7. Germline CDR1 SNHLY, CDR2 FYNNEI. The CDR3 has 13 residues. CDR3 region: CARRGTGNNEQFF. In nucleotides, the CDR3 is TGTGCCAGGCGGGGGACGGGGAACAATGAGCAGTTCTTC.

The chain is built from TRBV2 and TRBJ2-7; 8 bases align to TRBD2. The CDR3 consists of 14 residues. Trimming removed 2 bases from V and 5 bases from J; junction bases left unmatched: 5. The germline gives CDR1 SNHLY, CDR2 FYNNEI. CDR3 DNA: TGTGCCAGCAGTGAATTGCGGGGGGTCGACGAGCAGTACTTC. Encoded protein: CASSELRGVDEQYF.

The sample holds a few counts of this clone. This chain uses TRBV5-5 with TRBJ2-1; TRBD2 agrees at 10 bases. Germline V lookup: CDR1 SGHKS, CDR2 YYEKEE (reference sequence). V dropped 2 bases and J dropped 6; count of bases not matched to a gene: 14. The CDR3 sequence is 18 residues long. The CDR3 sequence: CASSFWVGSGGASNEQFF. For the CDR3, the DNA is TGTGCCAGCAGCTTTTGGGTGGGGAGCGGGGGGGCCAGCAATGAGCAGTTCTTC.

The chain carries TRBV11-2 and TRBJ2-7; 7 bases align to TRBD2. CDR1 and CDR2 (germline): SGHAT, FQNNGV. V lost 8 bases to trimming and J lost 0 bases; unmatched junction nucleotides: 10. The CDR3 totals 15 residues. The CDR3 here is CASVRGLGNSYEQYF. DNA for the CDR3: TGTGCCAGCGTGCGCGGACTAGGGAACTCCTACGAGCAGTACTTC.

CDR3 sequence (DNA): TGTGCCTGGAGTGTACGGACAGCCTCTGGAAACACCATATATTTT. It is translated as CAWSVRTASGNTIYF. The V and J genes are TRBV30 and TRBJ1-3, with D perhaps TRBD1 (6 bases). The ends were cut back, 0 bases at V and 0 bases at J, with 9 bases in the middle. Germline V gene data show CDR1 as GTSNPN and CDR2 as SVGIG (reference sequence). CDR3 length: 15 residues. Full variable domain (rest looked up from reference TRBV30 and TRBJ1-3): SQTIHQWPATLVQPVGSPLSLECTVEGTSNPNLYWYRQAAGRGLQLLFYSVGIGQISSEVPQNLSASRPQDRQFILSSKKLLLSDSGFYLCAWSVRTASGNTIYFGEGSWLTVV.

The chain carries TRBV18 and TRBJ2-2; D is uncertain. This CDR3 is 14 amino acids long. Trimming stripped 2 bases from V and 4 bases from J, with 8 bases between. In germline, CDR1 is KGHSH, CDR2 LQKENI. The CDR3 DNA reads TGTGCCAGCTCACCATCGCAGGCCACCGGGGAGCTGTTTTTT. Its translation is CASSPSQATGELFF.